The 7 T cell receptor beta chains below come from one sample, sequenced in a study of blood T cells in healthy people across ages. Combining a sample-barcoded 5' primer with a J-beta primer mix, a second PCR ran for roughly 7 to 12 cycles. TCRdb reprocessed the 5' RACE reads via MiXCR and lists one record per CDR3 protein. The data show about 1,500,000 distinct CDR3 sequences, about 28% seen once. Material for sequencing was blood. The receptors shown here come from a woman aged 25 to 39 in good health.

This clonotype came up many times. The CDR3 is CSARGSGEQYF. The CDR3 region has the DNA TGCAGTGCTAGAGGGTCCGGGGAGCAGTACTTC. The V call is TRBV20-1, the J call TRBJ2-7, with D hard to call. V was clipped by 1 base and J by 7 bases, with 8 bases between them. Germline CDR1 reads DFQATT; CDR2 reads SNEGSKA (reference sequence). There are 11 residues in the CDR3.

This clonotype showed up many times. The chain has TRBV7-6 and TRBJ2-7; perhaps TRBD1 as D (7 bases). Germline V CDR1 and CDR2: SGHVS, FNYEAQ. V lost 8 bases, J lost 8 bases, and 22 bases lay in between. The CDR3 contains 14 residues. The CDR3 loop is CASGAGTRGAKQYF. In DNA form, the CDR3 reads TGTGCCAGCGGCGCCGGGACCAGGGGGGCGAAGCAGTACTTC.

The sample holds a few counts of this clonotype. The chain couples TRBV4-1 to TRBJ2-7; D unclear. Per germline, CDR1 MGHRA and CDR2 YSYEKL. Trimming left V 0 bases short and J 0 bases short, with 9 bases between. The CDR3 runs 15 residues. CDR3 sequence reads: CASSQESRVSYEQYF. Here the CDR3 DNA reads TGCGCCAGCAGCCAAGAATCACGGGTCTCCTACGAGCAGTACTTC.

This clonotype showed up just a few times. V is TRBV11-3 and J is TRBJ2-1; tentatively, D is TRBD2 (6 bases). This CDR3 region has 13 residues. Germline CDR1 SGHNT, CDR2 YENEEA. V was clipped by 6 bases and J by 7 bases, with 13 bases between them. The CDR3 sequence is CASSPSSGNEQFF. CDR3 bases: TGTGCCAGCAGTCCGAGTAGCGGAAATGAGCAGTTCTTC.

This clonotype was recorded a few times. V and J are TRBV5-1 and TRBJ2-5; no definite D call. Germline assignment: CDR1 SGHRS and CDR2 YFSETQ. The V gene lost 2 bases and the J gene lost 3 bases, with 8 bases spanning the gap. The CDR3 covers 13 residues. The CDR3 region has the DNA TGCGCCAGCAGCTTTGGGTGGGAAGAGACCCAGTACTTC. It yields the protein CASSFGWEETQYF. The variable domain in full, completed from reference TRBV5-1 and TRBJ2-5, reads KAGVTQTPRYLIKTRGQQVTLSCSPISGHRSVSWYQQTPGQGLQFLFEYFSETQRNKGNFPGRFSGRQFSNSRSEMNVSTLELGDSALYLCASSFGWEETQYFGPGTRLLVL.

As concerns this clonotype: The conserved phenylalanine or tryptophan normally closing the CDR3 is absent here, so this likely arose from a read error. The V and J genes are TRBV7-2 and TRBJ1-6; unclear D gene. Per germline, CDR1 SGHTA and CDR2 FQGNSA. V lost 2 bases to trimming and J lost 6 bases, with 11 bases between them. The CDR3 spans 15 residues. The CDR3 coding sequence is TGTGCCAGCAGCTTACCAGTCTCGGGTAATTCACCCCTCCACTGT. This sequence encodes CASSLPVSGNSPLHC.

This clonotype showed up many times. The J gene is TRBJ2-1, the V gene TRBV5-1, with 9 positions matching TRBD2. V was pared by 0 bases and J by 9 bases, with 4 bases of the junction left unmatched. This CDR3 has 14 residues. Germline CDR1 is SGHRS and CDR2 is YFSETQ. The DNA for the CDR3 is TGCGCCAGCAGCTTGGAGACTAGCGGTGGTGAGCAGTTCTTC. As protein: CASSLETSGGEQFF.